These 30 T cell receptor beta chains share one sample of origin, sequenced in a study of Ad26.COV2.S vaccination and SARS-CoV-2 variants. Repertoires were generated with immunoSEQ multiplex PCR, while TCRdb's copy carries only in-frame clones and drops some. The data hold 440,000 or so clones, with about 92% observed a single time. Treatment here: roughly 18 received Ad26.COV2.S at low or high dose, single or two shots; 5 received placebo; per-sample allocation not given. Day 63 following the first vaccine or placebo injection was when the samples were taken. This sample comprised peripheral blood, obtained in a trial of Ad26.COV2.S vaccine versus placebo. All receptors come from a person aged 18 to 65 who received the Ad26.COV2.S COVID-19 vaccine or a placebo.

The rearrangement joins TRBV7-9 to TRBJ1-4, with D perhaps matching TRBD1 (6 bases). V lost 5 bases, J lost 2 bases, and 12 bases lay in between. This CDR3 comprises 15 residues. Germline values: CDR1 SEHNR, CDR2 FQNEAQ (reference sequence). In nucleotides, the CDR3 is TGTGCCAGCAGCCTAAACAGGGTTACTAATGAAAAACTGTTTTTT. Encoded protein: CASSLNRVTNEKLFF.

V usage is TRBV5-1 and J usage is TRBJ2-3; a possible D gene is TRBD1 (5 bases). Per the germline V gene, CDR1 is SGHRS and CDR2 is YFSETQ. V lost 1 base to trimming and J lost 0 bases, with 9 bases between them. The CDR3 consists of 15 residues. CDR3 sequence reads: CASSLRGPSTDTQYF. The CDR3 nucleotides are TGCGCCAGCAGCTTGAGGGGCCCCAGCACAGATACGCAGTATTTT.

V is TRBV27 and J is TRBJ2-1; 9 bases agree with TRBD1. The CDR3 covers 15 residues. Germline V CDR1 and CDR2: MNHEY, SMNVEV (reference sequence). V was clipped by 4 bases and J by 7 bases; unmatched bases: 8. In DNA form, the CDR3 reads TGTGCCAGCAGTTCGACAGGGGGGACAGCAAATGAGCAGTTCTTC. Translation gives CASSSTGGTANEQFF.

The chain uses TRBV5-1 and TRBJ1-4; D remains unclear. V shed 2 bases and J shed 4 bases, with 9 bases lying between them. Germline loops: CDR1 SGHRS, CDR2 YFSETQ. This CDR3 contains 14 residues. Here the CDR3 DNA reads TGCGCCAGCAGCTTCCTCTACTATAATGAAAAACTGTTTTTT. As protein: CASSFLYYNEKLFF.

The chain couples TRBV3-1 (or the pseudogene TRBV3-2) to TRBJ2-6; no clear D. V was shortened by 2 bases and J by 0 bases, with 11 bases between the two germline ends. This CDR3 has 17 amino acids. CDR1 and CDR2 (germline): LGHDT, YNNKEL (reference sequence). In DNA, the CDR3 is TGTGCCAGCAGCCAAAACCCGACGGGCTCTGGGGCCAACGTCCTGACTTTC. Translation: CASSQNPTGSGANVLTF.

This clone showed up just once. V and J are TRBV20-1 and TRBJ1-2; 7 bases are shared with TRBD1. With 3 bases clipped from V and 1 base from J, the junction kept 14 bases outside the gene matches. Looked up from germline, CDR1 is DFQATT and CDR2 is SNEGSKA (reference sequence). This CDR3 spans 17 amino acids. The CDR3 here is CSASSGGWDRFNYGYTF. For the CDR3, the DNA is TGCAGTGCTAGTTCCGGGGGATGGGACAGATTTAACTATGGCTACACCTTC.

The chain couples TRBV6-4 to TRBJ2-1, with D hard to call. This CDR3 is 10 amino acids long. The V end was cut by 7 bases, the J end by 10 bases, with 8 bases between. Germline V gives CDR1 MRHNA, CDR2 SNTAGT. The CDR3 reads CASTSREQFF. The CDR3 coding sequence is TGTGCCAGCACGAGCCGGGAGCAGTTCTTC.

The chain has TRBV9 and TRBJ2-1; 13 nucleotides agree with TRBD2. CDR3 length: 16 amino acids. Germline V gene sequence: CDR1 SGDLS, CDR2 YYNGEE. V shed 0 bases and J 9 bases; nucleotides not matched to a gene: 6. In DNA, the CDR3 is TGTGCCAGCAGCGTAGGAGGACTAGCGGGGGTGCTTGAGCAGTTCTTC. Protein product: CASSVGGLAGVLEQFF.

The gene calls are TRBV3-1 (or the pseudogene TRBV3-2) and TRBJ2-7; 9 bases align to TRBD2. The CDR3 covers 18 residues. CDR1 is LGHDT and CDR2 is YNNKEL in the germline V gene (reference sequence). J was trimmed by 6 bases and V by 0 bases; bases with no gene match: 15. CDR3 amino acids: CASSQDPDWAGGAPEQYF. The CDR3 DNA reads TGTGCCAGCAGCCAAGACCCGGACTGGGCGGGGGGGGCCCCCGAGCAGTACTTC.

The V gene is TRBV4-3, the J gene TRBJ2-1, with D possibly matching TRBD2 (5 bases). This CDR3 has 16 residues. Trimming stripped 0 bases from V and 4 bases from J, with 13 bases between. Per the germline V gene, CDR1 is LGHNA and CDR2 is YSLEER. The CDR3 sequence is CASSQDAAGTYNEQFF. CDR3 DNA: TGCGCCAGCAGCCAAGATGCCGCGGGTACATACAATGAGCAGTTCTTC.

The chain has TRBV30 and TRBJ2-7; D call uncertain. V lost 1 base to trimming and J lost 2 bases, with 12 bases between them. Germline assignment: CDR1 GTSNPN and CDR2 SVGIG (reference sequence). The CDR3 is 14 amino acids. CDR3 residues: CAWSDDIGPYEQYF. The CDR3 region has the DNA TGTGCCTGGAGTGACGACATAGGGCCCTACGAGCAGTACTTC.

The CDR3 spells CASSLGLIWGTEAFF. Written as DNA, the CDR3 is TGTGCCAGCAGCTTGGGACTAATTTGGGGCACTGAAGCTTTCTTT. The V and J genes are TRBV7-2 and TRBJ1-1; tentatively, D is TRBD1 (5 bases). Trimming left V 3 bases short and J 4 bases short, with 15 bases between. The V gene's germline CDR1 is SGHTA and CDR2 FQGNSA. The CDR3 loop spans 15 amino acids.

The CDR3 region is CASTPSSSTDTQYF. DNA of the CDR3: TGTGCCAGCACCCCTAGTTCTAGCACAGATACGCAGTATTTT. This chain links TRBV6-5 with TRBJ2-3, with D hard to call. V lost 7 bases, J lost 0 bases, and 11 bases lay in between. The CDR3 is made up of 14 amino acids. CDR1 is MNHEY, CDR2 SVGAGI, per germline.

The CDR3 is CASSQLGGSYTEAFF. The CDR3 DNA sequence: TGCGCCAGCAGCCAGCTGGGGGGATCGTACACTGAAGCTTTCTTT. The chain combines TRBV5-1 with TRBJ1-1, with D possibly matching TRBD1 (5 bases). CDR1 and CDR2 from the germline V gene are SGHRS and YFSETQ. The CDR3 runs to 15 residues. V was cut by 4 bases and J by 3 bases, with 16 bases left in between.

The chain employs TRBV11-1 and TRBJ2-7; TRBD1 matches at 8 bases. In germline, CDR1 is SGHAT, CDR2 FQDESV (reference sequence). The CDR3 runs 12 residues. V lost 9 bases and J lost 3; bases outside the gene matches: 4. The CDR3 region is CARQGDLYEQYF. CDR3 DNA: TGTGCCAGACAGGGGGACCTCTACGAGCAGTACTTC. The full variable domain, its missing parts supplied by reference TRBV11-1 and TRBJ2-7, is EAEVAQSPRYKITEKSQAVAFWCDPISGHATLYWYRQILGQGPELLVQFQDESVVDDSQLPKDRFSAERLKGVDSTLKIQPAELGDSAMYLCARQGDLYEQYFGPGTRLTVT.

This clone was seen only a few times. The chain combines TRBV9 with TRBJ1-5; D call uncertain. Looked up from germline, CDR1 is SGDLS and CDR2 is YYNGEE. Trimming took 4 bases from V and 0 from J, leaving 5 bases between them. This CDR3 is 13 amino acids long. The CDR3 here is CASSLGSNQPQHF. The CDR3 DNA reads TGTGCCAGCAGCTTGGGTAGCAATCAGCCCCAGCATTTT.

The chain is built from TRBV28 and TRBJ2-5; the D gene is possibly TRBD1 (6 bases). V was trimmed by 5 bases and J by 0 bases, leaving 10 bases between them. CDR1 and CDR2 from the germline V gene are MDHEN and SYDVKM. The CDR3 sequence is 14 residues long. CDR3 DNA sequence: TGTGCCAGCAGTAACCGGGACAACCAAGAGACCCAGTACTTC. Amino acids: CASSNRDNQETQYF.

This chain uses TRBV4-3 with TRBJ1-3; tentative D call: TRBD1 (5 bases). CDR1 is LGHNA, CDR2 YSLEER, per germline. The CDR3 spans 15 residues. V shed 0 bases and J shed 6 bases, with 12 bases lying between them. CDR3 sequence: CASSQEGRIENTIYF. CDR3 in DNA: TGCGCCAGCAGCCAAGAGGGACGGATTGAAAACACCATATATTTT.

The V gene is TRBV30, the J gene TRBJ1-6; TRBD1 matches at 12 bases. Germline-derived CDR1 and CDR2 are GTSNPN and SVGIG (reference sequence). With V trimmed by 8 bases and J by 6 bases, 2 bases remained unmatched. The CDR3 is made up of 13 amino acids. CDR3 bases: TGTGCCAGGGACAGGGGGCTTAATTCACCCCTCCACTTT. Protein product: CARDRGLNSPLHF.

The chain carries TRBV5-6 and TRBJ2-7; D is unresolved. V was pared by 2 bases and J by 3 bases, with 12 bases between. Germline V gene sequence: CDR1 SGHDT, CDR2 YYEEEE. The CDR3 contains 14 residues. The CDR3 coding sequence is TGTGCCAGCAGCTTAGGACCCCCCTTCTACGAGCAGTACTTC. It yields the protein CASSLGPPFYEQYF.

This rearrangement joins TRBV3-1 (or the pseudogene TRBV3-2) to TRBJ1-2; no firm D call. The V gene's germline CDR1 is LGHDT and CDR2 YNNKEL (reference sequence). This CDR3 is built from 14 residues. The V end was cut by 0 bases, the J end by 0 bases, with 5 bases between. CDR3 in DNA: TGTGCCAGCAGCCAAGAGGGGACTAACTATGGCTACACCTTC. Translation gives CASSQEGTNYGYTF.

The J gene is TRBJ2-5, the V gene TRBV7-2, with 11 nucleotides matching TRBD1. CDR3 length: 16 residues. The junction had 7 bases not matched to a gene; V was cut back by 2 bases and J by 5 bases. The germline CDR1 and CDR2 sequences are SGHTA and FQGNSA. The CDR3 reads CASSLWTGGLRETQYF. CDR3 coding DNA: TGTGCCAGCAGCTTATGGACAGGGGGCCTCCGGGAGACCCAGTACTTC.

To note about this clone: The sample contains more than one DNA sequence encoding this CDR3. The chain has TRBV19 and TRBJ2-7, with a tentative D call TRBD2 (6 bases). Trimming took 2 bases from V and 7 from J, leaving 9 bases between them. Looked up from germline, CDR1 is LNHDA and CDR2 is SQIVND (reference sequence). The CDR3 has 12 residues. The CDR3 sequence: CASSILGGEQYF. Written as DNA, the CDR3 is TGTGCCAGTAGTATATTGGGGGGTGAGCAGTACTTC.

The chain joins TRBV5-1 to TRBJ1-4, with D maybe TRBD1 (5 bases). This CDR3 comprises 17 residues. CDR1 and CDR2 (germline): SGHRS, YFSETQ. V was cut by 5 bases and J by 1 base, with 18 bases left in between. The CDR3 sequence: CASSSRRRGGTNEKLFF. The CDR3 DNA sequence: TGCGCCAGCAGTAGCCGGCGGAGGGGAGGAACTAATGAAAAACTGTTTTTT.

The chain combines TRBV5-1 with TRBJ1-2; D perhaps matches TRBD1 (5 bases). V lost 0 bases to trimming and J lost 4 bases, with 13 bases between them. Germline CDR1 is SGHRS and CDR2 is YFSETQ. CDR3 length: 15 residues. In nucleotides, the CDR3 is TGCGCCAGCAGCTTGGATGACCGGGGGATCTATGGCTACACCTTC. Translating it yields CASSLDDRGIYGYTF.

The chain recombines TRBV7-8 with TRBJ1-3; 8 nucleotides agree with TRBD1. The germline V gene has CDR1 SGHVS and CDR2 FQNEAQ. The CDR3 totals 14 residues. J lost 3 bases, V lost 4 bases, and 2 bases had no gene match. In DNA, the CDR3 is TGTGCCAGCAGCTGGACAGGGAATGGAAACACCATATATTTT. This translates into CASSWTGNGNTIYF.

This rearrangement joins TRBV6-5 to TRBJ1-3, with 10 bases lining up with TRBD1. Germline CDR1 is MNHEY and CDR2 is SVGAGI. This CDR3 has 15 residues. V lost 5 bases to trimming and J lost 4 bases; unmatched junction nucleotides: 5. The CDR3 DNA sequence: TGTGCCAGCAGTAAGGGACAGGGGATAGGAAACACCATATATTTT. Translation gives CASSKGQGIGNTIYF.

The CDR3 region is CASSLRSPSSTDTQYF. The CDR3 DNA reads TGTGCCAGCAGCCTTCGGTCCCCCAGCTCGACAGATACGCAGTATTTT. The chain uses TRBV3-1 (or the pseudogene TRBV3-2) and TRBJ2-3; D uncertain. The CDR3 consists of 16 residues. Trimming pared 4 bases from V and 3 bases from J, leaving 17 bases between. The germline V gene encodes CDR1 LGHDT and CDR2 YNNKEL (reference sequence).

V gene TRBV7-2 combines with J gene TRBJ1-5, with unresolved D. The CDR3 is made up of 13 amino acids. Germline V gene data show CDR1 as SGHTA and CDR2 as FQGNSA. The V end was cut by 5 bases, the J end by 4 bases, with 9 bases between. The CDR3 sequence: CASSPGRNQPQHF. The CDR3 DNA reads as TGTGCCAGCAGCCCAGGACGGAATCAGCCCCAGCATTTT.

The chain is built from TRBV4-3 and TRBJ2-1; 8 bases fit TRBD2. The CDR3 runs 18 residues. CDR1 and CDR2 from the germline V gene are LGHNA and YSLEER. V gave up 1 base and J gave up 0 bases; unmatched junction bases: 8. The CDR3 DNA reads as TGCGCCAGCAGCCAAGTGGGGCAGCGGGGGAGCTCCTACAATGAGCAGTTCTTC. Its protein product is CASSQVGQRGSSYNEQFF.